These T cell receptor beta chains were read from a single sample in a study of blood T cell repertoires in COVID-19. This table comes from immunoSEQ multiplex PCR, and its TCRdb copy is limited to in-frame clones, with some not included. The sample lists 70,000 to 85,000 clones, about 82% seen once, with around a sixth in the top ten. Specimen: peripheral blood. These TCRs come from a woman of 80 years or more with acute or convalescent COVID-19. The conserved cysteine and the conserved F or W are not part of the CDR3 here.

TRBV19 | ASSISGGSTDTQY
TRBV2 | ARKTGEDYGYT
TRBV14 | ASSRLSGGVAGTDTQY
TRBV5-5 | ASSSLRQSNEQF
TRBV20-1 | SASGGQVTVISNQPQH
TRBV9 | ASSVGDIRNEQF
TRBV6-5 | ASSGTSPYNEQF
TRBV25-1 | ASSPPGQIYGYT
TRBV7-2 | ASSLRAGAGGIITDTQY
TRBV5-4 | ASSLGGLAGPQETQY
TRBV5-1 | ASSPMTGAGNEQF
TRBV3-1/TRBV3-2 | ASSQLPPGTAIYEQY
TRBV7-2 | ASSHRLANNEQF
TRBV6-5 | ASSNYPRTGGTEAF
TRBV4-1 | ASSQGGTADSNQPQH
TRBV28 | ASSSGNTGELF
TRBV11-2 | ASSTGRYEQY
TRBV7-2 | ASSLVIGGASRNEQF
TRBV6-5 | ASSYSWPNTEAF